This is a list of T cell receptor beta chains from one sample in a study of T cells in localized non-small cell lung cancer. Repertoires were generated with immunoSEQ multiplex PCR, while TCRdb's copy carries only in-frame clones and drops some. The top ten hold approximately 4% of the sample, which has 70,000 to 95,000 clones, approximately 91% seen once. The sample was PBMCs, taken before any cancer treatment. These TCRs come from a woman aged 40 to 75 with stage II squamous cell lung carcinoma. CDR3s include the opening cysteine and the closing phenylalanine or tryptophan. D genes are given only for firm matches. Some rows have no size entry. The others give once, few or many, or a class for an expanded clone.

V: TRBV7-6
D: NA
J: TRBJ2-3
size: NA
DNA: TGTGCCAGCAGCTTAGCGCGGCTAGCAGATACGCAGTATTTT
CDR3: CASSLARLADTQYF

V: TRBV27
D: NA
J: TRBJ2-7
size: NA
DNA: TGTGCCAGCAGTTCAAGCAGAGAGCAGTACTTC
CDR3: CASSSSREQYF

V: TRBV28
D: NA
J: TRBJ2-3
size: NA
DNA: TGTGCCAGCAGTGTCCTGGGGGGCCGCACAGATACGCAGTATTTT
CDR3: CASSVLGGRTDTQYF

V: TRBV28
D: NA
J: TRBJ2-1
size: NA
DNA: TGTGCCAGCAGTTCCCCCCACAACAATGAGCAGTTCTTC
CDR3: CASSSPHNNEQFF

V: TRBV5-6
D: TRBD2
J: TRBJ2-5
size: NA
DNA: TGTGCCAGCAGCTCACTAGCGGGGGCATTCCAAGAGACCCAGTACTTC
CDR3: CASSSLAGAFQETQYF

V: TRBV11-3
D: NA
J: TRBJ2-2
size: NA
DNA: TGTGCCAGCAGCGAGGGGCAGGGTACCACCGGGGAGCTGTTTTTT
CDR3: CASSEGQGTTGELFF

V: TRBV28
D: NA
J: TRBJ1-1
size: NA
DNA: TGTGCCAGCAGACCCGGGGGGGTATCTGAAGCTTTCTTT
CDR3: CASRPGGVSEAFF

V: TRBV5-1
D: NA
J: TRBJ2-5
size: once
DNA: TGCGCCAGCAGCTTGGGCAGGGGTAAGGAGACCCAGTACTTC
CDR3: CASSLGRGKETQYF

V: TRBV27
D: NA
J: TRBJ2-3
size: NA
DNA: TGTGCCAGCAGTTTCTTGACACCCGGATTCACAGATACGCAGTATTTT
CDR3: CASSFLTPGFTDTQYF

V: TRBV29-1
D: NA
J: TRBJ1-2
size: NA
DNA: TGCAGCGGGGGGGGCAGGAACTATGGCTACACCTTC
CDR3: CSGGGRNYGYTF

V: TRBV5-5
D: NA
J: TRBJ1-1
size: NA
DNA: TGTGCCAGCAGCTGGGGAGGCCCTAACACTGAAGCTTTCTTT
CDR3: CASSWGGPNTEAFF

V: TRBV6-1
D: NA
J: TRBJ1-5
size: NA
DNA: TGTGCCAGCAACCTTTCAGGGGTAGGGCCCCAGCATTTT
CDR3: CASNLSGVGPQHF

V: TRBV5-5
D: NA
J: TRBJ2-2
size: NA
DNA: TGTGCCAGCAGCGGAGGTACAACAAGCACCGGGGAGCTGTTTTTT
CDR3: CASSGGTTSTGELFF

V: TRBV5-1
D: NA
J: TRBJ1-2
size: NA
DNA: TGCGCCAGCAGTCCCCCGGGGGCGGGCTACACCTTC
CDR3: CASSPPGAGYTF

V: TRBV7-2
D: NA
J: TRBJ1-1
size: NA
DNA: TGTGCCAGCAGCCCCGCTACAGGGTCCTTTGGGATGAACACTGAAGCTTTCTTT
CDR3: CASSPATGSFGMNTEAFF

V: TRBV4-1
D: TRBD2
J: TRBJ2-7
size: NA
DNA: TGCGCCAGCAGCCAAGACGGGGCCGGGACTAGCGTCGCCTACGAGCAGTACTTC
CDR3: CASSQDGAGTSVAYEQYF